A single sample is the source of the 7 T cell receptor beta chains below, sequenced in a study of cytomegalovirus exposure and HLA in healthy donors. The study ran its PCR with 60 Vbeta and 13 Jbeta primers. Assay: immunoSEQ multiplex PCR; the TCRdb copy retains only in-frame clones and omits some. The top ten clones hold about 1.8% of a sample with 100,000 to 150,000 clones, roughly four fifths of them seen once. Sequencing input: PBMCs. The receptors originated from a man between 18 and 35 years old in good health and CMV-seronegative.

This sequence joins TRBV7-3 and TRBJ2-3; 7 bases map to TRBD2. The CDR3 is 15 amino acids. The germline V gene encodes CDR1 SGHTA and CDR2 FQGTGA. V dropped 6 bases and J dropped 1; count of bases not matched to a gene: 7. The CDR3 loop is CASRRAGGGTDTQYF. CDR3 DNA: TGTGCCAGCAGGCGGGCTGGGGGGGGCACAGATACGCAGTATTTT.

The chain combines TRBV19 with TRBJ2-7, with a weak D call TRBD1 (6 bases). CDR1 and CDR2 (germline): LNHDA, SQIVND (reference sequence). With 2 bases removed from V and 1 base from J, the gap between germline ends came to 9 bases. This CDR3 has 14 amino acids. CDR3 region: CASSIQGSSYEQYF. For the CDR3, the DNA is TGTGCCAGTAGTATACAGGGGTCATCCTACGAGCAGTACTTC.

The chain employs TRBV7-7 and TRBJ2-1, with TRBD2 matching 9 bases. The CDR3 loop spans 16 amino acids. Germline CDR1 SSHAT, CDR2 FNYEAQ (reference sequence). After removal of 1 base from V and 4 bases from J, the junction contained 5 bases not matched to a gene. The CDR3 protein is CASSLDSLAGYNEQFF. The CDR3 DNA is TGTGCCAGCAGCTTAGATTCCCTAGCGGGGTACAATGAGCAGTTCTTC.

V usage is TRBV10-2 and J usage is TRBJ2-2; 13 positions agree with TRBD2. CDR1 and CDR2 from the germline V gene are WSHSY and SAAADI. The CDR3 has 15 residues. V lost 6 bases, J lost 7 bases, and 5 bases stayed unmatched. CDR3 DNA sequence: TGCGCCAGCAGGAGGACTAGCGGGGGAGTCGGGGAGCTGTTTTTT. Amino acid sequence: CASRRTSGGVGELFF.

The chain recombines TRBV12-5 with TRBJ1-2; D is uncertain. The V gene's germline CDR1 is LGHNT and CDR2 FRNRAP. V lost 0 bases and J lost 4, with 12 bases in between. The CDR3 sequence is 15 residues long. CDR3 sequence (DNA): TGTGCTAGTGGTTTGGTAGGCAGGTCTGGCTATGGCTACACCTTC. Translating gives CASGLVGRSGYGYTF. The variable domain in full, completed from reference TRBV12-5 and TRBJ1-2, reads DARVTQTPRHKVTEMGQEVTMRCQPILGHNTVFWYRQTMMQGLELLAYFRNRAPLDDSGMPKDRFSAEMPDATLATLKIQPSEPRDSAVYFCASGLVGRSGYGYTFGSGTRLTVV.

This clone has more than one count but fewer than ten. CDR3 DNA: TGTGCCAGCAGCTTAACTCCGGGCACAGATACGCAGTATTTT. It codes for CASSLTPGTDTQYF. The rearrangement links TRBV7-3 to TRBJ2-3; D uncertain. The CDR3 spans 14 residues. Germline values: CDR1 SGHTA, CDR2 FQGTGA. V lost 0 bases to trimming and J lost 1 base, with 5 bases between them.

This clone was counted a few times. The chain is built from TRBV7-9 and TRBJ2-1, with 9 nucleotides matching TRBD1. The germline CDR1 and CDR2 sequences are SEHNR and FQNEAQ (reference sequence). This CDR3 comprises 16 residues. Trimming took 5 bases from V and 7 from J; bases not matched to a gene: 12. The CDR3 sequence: CASSLRPGQGKNEQFF. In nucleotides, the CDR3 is TGTGCCAGCAGCCTTCGTCCGGGACAGGGCAAGAATGAGCAGTTCTTC.